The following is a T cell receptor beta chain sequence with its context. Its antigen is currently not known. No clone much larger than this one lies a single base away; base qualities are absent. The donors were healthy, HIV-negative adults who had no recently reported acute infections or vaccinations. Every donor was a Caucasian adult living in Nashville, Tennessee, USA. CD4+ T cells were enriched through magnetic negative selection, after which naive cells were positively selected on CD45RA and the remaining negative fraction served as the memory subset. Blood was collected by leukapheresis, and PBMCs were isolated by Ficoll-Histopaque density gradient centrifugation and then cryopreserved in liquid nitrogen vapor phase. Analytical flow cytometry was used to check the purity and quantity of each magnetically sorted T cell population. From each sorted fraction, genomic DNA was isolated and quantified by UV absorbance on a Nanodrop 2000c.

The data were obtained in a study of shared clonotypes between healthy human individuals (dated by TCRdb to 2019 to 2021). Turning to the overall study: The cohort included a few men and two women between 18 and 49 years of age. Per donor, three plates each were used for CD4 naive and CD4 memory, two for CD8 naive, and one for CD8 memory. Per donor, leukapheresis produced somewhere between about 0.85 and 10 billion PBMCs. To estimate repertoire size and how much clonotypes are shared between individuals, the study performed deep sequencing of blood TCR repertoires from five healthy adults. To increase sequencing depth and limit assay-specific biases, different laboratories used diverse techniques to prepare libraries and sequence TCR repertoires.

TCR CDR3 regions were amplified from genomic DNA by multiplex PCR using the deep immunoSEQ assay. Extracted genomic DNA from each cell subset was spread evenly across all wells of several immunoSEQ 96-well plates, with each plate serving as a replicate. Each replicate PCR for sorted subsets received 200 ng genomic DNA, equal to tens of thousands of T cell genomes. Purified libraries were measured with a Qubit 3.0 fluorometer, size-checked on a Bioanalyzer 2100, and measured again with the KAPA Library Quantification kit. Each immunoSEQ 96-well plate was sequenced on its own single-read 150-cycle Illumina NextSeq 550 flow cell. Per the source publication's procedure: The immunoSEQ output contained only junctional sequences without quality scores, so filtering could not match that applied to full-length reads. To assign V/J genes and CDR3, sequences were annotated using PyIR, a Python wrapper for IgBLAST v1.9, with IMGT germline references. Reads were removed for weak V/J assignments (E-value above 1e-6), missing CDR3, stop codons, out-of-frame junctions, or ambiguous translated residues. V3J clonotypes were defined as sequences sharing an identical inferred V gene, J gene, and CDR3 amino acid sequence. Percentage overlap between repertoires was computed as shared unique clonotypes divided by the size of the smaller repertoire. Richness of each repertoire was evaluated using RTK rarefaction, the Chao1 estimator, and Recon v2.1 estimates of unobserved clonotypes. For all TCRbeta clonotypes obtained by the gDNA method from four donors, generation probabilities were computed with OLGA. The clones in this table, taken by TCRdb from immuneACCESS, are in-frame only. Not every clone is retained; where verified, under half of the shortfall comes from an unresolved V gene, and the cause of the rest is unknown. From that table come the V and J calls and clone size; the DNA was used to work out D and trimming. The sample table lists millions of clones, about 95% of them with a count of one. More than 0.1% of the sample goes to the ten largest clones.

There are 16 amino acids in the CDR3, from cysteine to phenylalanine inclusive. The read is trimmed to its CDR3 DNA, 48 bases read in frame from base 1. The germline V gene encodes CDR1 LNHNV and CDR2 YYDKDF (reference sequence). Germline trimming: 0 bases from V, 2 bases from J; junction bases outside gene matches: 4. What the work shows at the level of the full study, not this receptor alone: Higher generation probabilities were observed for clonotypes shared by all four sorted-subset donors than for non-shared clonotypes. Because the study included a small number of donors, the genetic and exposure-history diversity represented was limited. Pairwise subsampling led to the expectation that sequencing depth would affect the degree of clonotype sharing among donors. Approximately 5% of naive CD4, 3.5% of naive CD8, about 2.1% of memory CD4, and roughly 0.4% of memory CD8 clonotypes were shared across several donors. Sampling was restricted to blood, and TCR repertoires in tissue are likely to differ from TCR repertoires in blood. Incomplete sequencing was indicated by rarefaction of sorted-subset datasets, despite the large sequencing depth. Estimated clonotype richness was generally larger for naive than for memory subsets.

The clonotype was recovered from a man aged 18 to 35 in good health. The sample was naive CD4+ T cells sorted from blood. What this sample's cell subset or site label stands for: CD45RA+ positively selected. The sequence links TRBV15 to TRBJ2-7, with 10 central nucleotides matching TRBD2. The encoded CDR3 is CATSRDSLAGAYEQYF. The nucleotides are TGTGCCACCAGCAGAGATAGTCTAGCGGGAGCCTACGAGCAGTACTTC.